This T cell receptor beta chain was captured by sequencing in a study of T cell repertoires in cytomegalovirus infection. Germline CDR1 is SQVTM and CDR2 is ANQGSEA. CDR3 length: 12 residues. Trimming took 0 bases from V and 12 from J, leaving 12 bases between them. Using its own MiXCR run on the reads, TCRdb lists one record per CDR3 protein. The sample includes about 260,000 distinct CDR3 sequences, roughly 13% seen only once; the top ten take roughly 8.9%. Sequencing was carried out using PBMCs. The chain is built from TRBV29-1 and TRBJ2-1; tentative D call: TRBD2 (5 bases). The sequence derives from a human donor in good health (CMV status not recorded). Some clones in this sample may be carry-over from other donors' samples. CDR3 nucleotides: TGCAGCGTTGAAGAGGGAAAGGCGGGGCAGTTCTTC. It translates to CSVEEGKAGQFF.